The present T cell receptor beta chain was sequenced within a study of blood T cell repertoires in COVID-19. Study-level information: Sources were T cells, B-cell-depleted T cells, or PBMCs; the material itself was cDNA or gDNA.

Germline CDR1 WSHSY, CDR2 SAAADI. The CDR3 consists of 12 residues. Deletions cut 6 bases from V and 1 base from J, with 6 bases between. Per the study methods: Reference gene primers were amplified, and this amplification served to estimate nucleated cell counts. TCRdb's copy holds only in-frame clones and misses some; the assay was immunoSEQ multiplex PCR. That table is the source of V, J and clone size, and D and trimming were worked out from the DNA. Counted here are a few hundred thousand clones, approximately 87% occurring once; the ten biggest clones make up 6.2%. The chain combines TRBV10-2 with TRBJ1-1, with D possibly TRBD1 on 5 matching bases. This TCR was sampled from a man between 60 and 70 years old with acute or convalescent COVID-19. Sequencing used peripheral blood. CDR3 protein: CASRTGNTEAFF. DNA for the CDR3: TGCGCCAGCAGAACAGGGAACACTGAAGCTTTCTTT.